This TCR beta chain was sequenced in a study of OX40 agonist ivuxolimab in advanced cancers. Study background: The patients received ivuxolimab by intravenous route every 2 weeks at 0.01 to 10 mg/kg.

There are a few counts of this clone. The CDR3 length is 13 residues. Trimming took off 1 base at V and 0 bases at J, with 4 bases between the two ends. The V gene's germline CDR1 is SGDLS and CDR2 YYNGEE. Prior autoimmune disease or systemic immunosuppression barred patients. Libraries were prepared by immunoSEQ multiplex PCR; TCRdb keeps only in-frame clonotypes and omits some of them. The sample lists around 34,000 clones, about 76% occurring once. This clonotype was obtained from an adult with an advanced solid tumor such as melanoma, head and neck, liver or kidney cancer. Material: CD4+ or CD8+ T cells sorted from blood, obtained in a trial of the OX40 agonist ivuxolimab. This chain connects TRBV9 to TRBJ1-1, with no clear D. The CDR3, as DNA: TGTGCCAGCAGCGTACAGGTGAACACTGAAGCTTTCTTT. Its protein is CASSVQVNTEAFF.